This T cell receptor (beta chain) was sequenced during a study of cytomegalovirus exposure and HLA in healthy donors. Worth noting for this clone: The antigen remains unidentified.

This CDR3 region has 13 residues. The germline gives CDR1 MNHEY, CDR2 SVGAGI. V lost 6 bases and J lost 0, with 8 bases in between. TCRdb keeps only in-frame clones here, not all; method: immunoSEQ multiplex PCR. The table records around 120,000 clones, about 87% of them present only once. General study results and limits: The classifier, whose performance was assessed in both the original and validation cohorts, reportedly diagnosed cytomegalovirus status with high specificity and sensitivity. 150 to 200 TCR beta chains were listed as cytomegalovirus-associated. Rare TCR sequences dominated, though some public TCRs recurred in many donors.

The sequenced sample consisted of PBMCs. The rearrangement links TRBV6-5 to TRBJ1-1; possibly TRBD1 for D (5 bases). The TCR comes from a man younger than 30 in good health and CMV-seronegative. CDR3 residues: CASRRQMNTEAFF. The CDR3 DNA is TGTGCCAGCAGGAGACAGATGAACACTGAAGCTTTCTTT.